Sequencing of this TCR beta chain was carried out in a study of neurological immune-mediated disorders (dated by TCRdb to about 2019). Regarding the complete study: Among the roughly 35 multiple sclerosis patients, relapsing-remitting MS accounted for around 30 and secondary progressive MS accounted for 3. The 106 TCR-beta libraries covered PBMC samples along with longitudinal samples, technical triplicates, and paired sorted CD4+ and CD8+ T-cell subsets. The cohort was made up of about 68 subjects, consisting of roughly 14 HAM/TSP patients, around 35 multiple sclerosis patients and 20 healthy controls. Peripheral blood TCR-beta repertoires from patients with HTLV-I-associated myelopathy (HAM/TSP), patients with multiple sclerosis, and healthy controls were compared in the study using UMI-based sequencing. The study at large found these results: Phylogenetic analysis grouped repertoires from 18 of 34 MS patients into a cluster of related CDR3 sequences, suggesting a possible repertoire-level signature. Expanded clones from different subjects shared no identical CDR3 amino acid sequences, which suggests that TCR-beta repertoires were private in all groups. The MS cluster was not associated with any clinical or MRI features, and the authors stated that larger cohorts are needed. TCR clonal expansion was greatest in HAM/TSP patients and smallest in MS patients, who ranked below even healthy controls.

V loses 5 bases, J loses 0 bases, and the germline ends lie 9 bases apart. There are 14 amino acids in the CDR3, from cysteine to phenylalanine inclusive. The only DNA kept is the CDR3, 42 bases in frame from the first base. Note on this clonotype: Its antigen is unknown. No much larger clonotype is one base removed from it; base qualities were not supplied.

cDNA was synthesized by template-switch 5'RACE using a primer carrying a 10-nucleotide random unique molecular identifier by which each TCR transcript was tagged. Over 160 million TCR-beta sequences, covering 15-18 subjects, were produced in each sequencing run. The RNeasy kit was used for extraction of total RNA. TCR-beta VDJ regions were amplified with primers for the TCR constant region and the 5'RACE anchor, using the KAPA Real-time Library Amplification kit. Sample indexes and Illumina adaptors were added in a first PCR, and a second PCR then increased library yield. After Ampure bead purification, the roughly 650 bp TCR product was size-selected on a 2% E-gel SizeSelection system. Library quality was checked on a Bioanalyzer, concentration was measured with Qubit, and libraries were quantified with the Kapa Library Quantification kit before pooling. Libraries were sequenced paired-end 2 x 150 bp on an Illumina HiSeq 2500. To increase sequence diversity, roughly 24-30% phiX was spiked into each library pool. Regarding the original processing steps: The UMI-based MiGEC pipeline processed quality-filtered reads and removed over 80% of raw TCR sequences during error correction. IMGT germline references were used for alignment of VDJ genes, and clonotypes were defined by a unique CDR3 amino acid sequence together with V-J genes. Clonal expansion, Shannon diversity and CDR3 relatedness (CalcPairwiseDistances, ClusterSamples) were evaluated with VDJtools, and phylogenetic trees were built with CLCbio workbench. Using coefficient-of-variation modelling across technical triplicates, the study counted a clone as expanded if it had at least 8 unique UMIs. Clones were called with MiXCR by TCRdb after fastp trimmed the public reads at Q25, and only in-frame beta chains were retained. Rows merge per CDR3 protein into single entries with the most common DNA and genes. TCRdb, rather than the study authors, made the V and J calls. Recorded for this sample are about 59,000 distinct CDR3 sequences; under 4.5% of them occurred a single time. The top ten hold more than 2.5% of the sample.

Libraries from unsorted PBMCs were made from 2 million PBMCs kept in RNAlater at -80 degrees C until RNA extraction. Multiple sclerosis patients were enrolled in a US clinical protocol under which disease progression was evaluated by magnetic resonance imaging. Peripheral blood was subjected to Ficoll-Hypaque density gradient centrifugation to isolate PBMCs, which were then cryopreserved in liquid nitrogen. The source is a woman in her 30s with multiple sclerosis. The chain uses TRBV12-3 or TRBV12-4 and TRBJ2-3; TRBD2 is perhaps the D gene, given 5 matching bases. The specimen sequenced was PBMCs. The CDR3: CASSERGSTDTQYF. In nucleotide form, the sequence is TGTGCCAGCAGTGAACGGGGTAGCACAGATACGCAGTATTTT.